The 32 T cell receptor beta chains below were found in one sample sequenced in a study of monozygotic twins with inflammatory bowel disease. After re-calling the 5' RACE reads, TCRdb lists one entry per CDR3 protein, DNA absent. The sample table sets out 350,000 to 400,000 distinct CDR3 sequences. The sample consisted of blood. The receptors come from a human donor with ulcerative colitis or Crohn's disease, or a healthy co-twin of an affected twin (not recorded which).

The chain employs TRBV9 and TRBJ2-7; the D call from TCRdb, TRBD1, cannot be confirmed without DNA. This CDR3 has 15 residues. CDR1 and CDR2 (germline): SGDLS, YYNGEE. The CDR3 protein is CASSPGTVSFYEQYF.

The chain links TRBV27 to TRBJ2-3; TCRdb reports TRBD1, a call that lacks DNA to check it against. The CDR3 loop spans 14 amino acids. In germline, CDR1 is MNHEY, CDR2 SMNVEV (reference sequence). This CDR3 is CASILVGARGTQYF.

The chain is built from TRBV11-1 and TRBJ2-1; TCRdb's D call, TRBD1, is unchecked because there is no DNA. This CDR3 is 14 amino acids long. From germline, CDR1 is SGHAT and CDR2 FQDESV (reference sequence). Here the CDR3 reads CASSRAGGNSEQFF.

V is TRBV5-1 and J is TRBJ2-7; TCRdb's assignment of TRBD2 cannot be checked, as there is no DNA. CDR1 SGHRS and CDR2 YFSETQ come from the germline V gene. This CDR3 spans 15 amino acids. CDR3 sequence: CASSWGRGEEYEQYF.

V gene TRBV9 combines with J gene TRBJ2-5; checking the TCRdb D call of TRBD1 is not possible without DNA. This CDR3 contains 15 residues. Germline V CDR1 and CDR2: SGDLS, YYNGEE. The CDR3 sequence: CASSGAGTAEETQYF.

The J gene is TRBJ1-5, the V gene TRBV20-1; TCRdb's D call, TRBD1, is unchecked because there is no DNA. The length of the CDR3 is 16 residues. Germline CDR1 is DFQATT and CDR2 is SNEGSKA (reference sequence). The CDR3: CSAPTGGITSNQPQHF.

The chain uses TRBV20-1 and TRBJ2-5; TCRdb reports TRBD1, a call that lacks DNA to check it against. The CDR3 consists of 14 residues. CDR1 is DFQATT and CDR2 is SNEGSKA in the germline V gene (reference sequence). CDR3 sequence reads: CSARGSRGVETQYF.

The genes are TRBV3-1 and TRBJ1-1; TCRdb designates TRBD1, a call that cannot be tested without DNA. Per germline, CDR1 LGHDT and CDR2 YNNKEL (reference sequence). The CDR3 consists of 14 residues. The CDR3 loop reads CASSVRTGNTEAFF.

The V and J genes are TRBV7-9 and TRBJ1-5; TCRdb's D call of TRBD1 is untestable without DNA. CDR1 and CDR2 from the germline V gene are SEHNR and FQNEAQ (reference sequence). The CDR3 contains 14 residues. CDR3 in amino acids: CASSLDRDNQPQHF.

The chain carries TRBV9 and TRBJ2-7. The CDR3 has 14 residues. Germline CDR1 SGDLS, CDR2 YYNGEE. The CDR3 protein is CASSVGEISYEQYF.

The chain carries TRBV4-3 and TRBJ2-1; absent DNA, TCRdb's TRBD2 call cannot be checked. Germline CDR1 reads LGHNA; CDR2 reads YSLEER. The length of the CDR3 is 16 residues. The CDR3 is CASSQEGTPLTLEQFF.

V gene TRBV5-1 combines with J gene TRBJ2-1; TCRdb's D call, TRBD2, is unchecked because there is no DNA. CDR1 and CDR2 (germline): SGHRS, YFSETQ. The CDR3 covers 13 residues. Here the CDR3 reads CASTFSGVDEQFF.

The rearrangement links TRBV20-1 to TRBJ1-5. The CDR3 runs to 14 residues. CDR1 and CDR2 (germline): DFQATT, SNEGSKA (reference sequence). CDR3: CSALQSLRVQPQHF.

The J gene is TRBJ2-7, the V gene TRBV6-2 or TRBV6-3; TCRdb lists TRBD1, though no DNA is available to test this call. Germline V lookup: CDR1 MNHEY, CDR2 SVGEGT. CDR3 length: 16 residues. Here the CDR3 reads CASSYPQGNVAYEQYF.

The genes are TRBV3-1 and TRBJ1-6. In germline, CDR1 is LGHDT, CDR2 YNNKEL (reference sequence). The CDR3 is made up of 12 amino acids. The CDR3 sequence is CASSNLNSPLHF.

V is TRBV5-4 and J is TRBJ2-6. Germline CDR1 and CDR2: SGHNT and YYREEE (reference sequence). The length of the CDR3 is 18 residues. The chain's CDR3 is CASRTQQVPYSGANVLTF.

The chain uses TRBV12-3 or TRBV12-4 and TRBJ1-2; TCRdb picks TRBD1, but there is no DNA to check that call. The CDR3 is 14 amino acids. Here the CDR3 reads CASSLEGIEGGYTF.

The CDR3 sequence: CSAPSVPGTQYF. The chain combines TRBV20-1 with TRBJ2-5; absent DNA, TCRdb's TRBD1 call cannot be checked. From germline, CDR1 is DFQATT and CDR2 SNEGSKA (reference sequence). The CDR3 spans 12 residues.

The rearrangement uses TRBV5-1 and TRBJ2-3. From germline, CDR1 is SGHRS and CDR2 YFSETQ. The CDR3 runs 15 residues. CDR3 in amino acids: CASSLNPVGTDTQYF.

The CDR3 region is CASSFDGRAFLGYTF. The chain is built from TRBV12-3 or TRBV12-4 and TRBJ1-2. The CDR3 runs 15 residues.

The chain recombines TRBV5-6 with TRBJ1-6. The germline V gene has CDR1 SGHDT and CDR2 YYEEEE. This CDR3 spans 15 amino acids. The CDR3 sequence: CASSLAGHRDSPLHF.

This chain links TRBV9 with TRBJ2-7; TCRdb's assignment of TRBD2 cannot be checked, as there is no DNA. The CDR3 is 15 amino acids. Germline CDR1 is SGDLS and CDR2 is YYNGEE. The CDR3 here is CASSVGSGGTYEQYF.

The chain joins TRBV7-2 to TRBJ2-1; the D gene TCRdb calls, TRBD2, cannot be checked with no DNA. This CDR3 contains 17 residues. From germline, CDR1 is SGHTA and CDR2 FQGNSA. CDR3: CASSLNHLAGAYNEQFF.

The V call is TRBV7-9, the J call TRBJ1-3; TCRdb designates TRBD1, a call that cannot be tested without DNA. The V gene's germline CDR1 is SEHNR and CDR2 FQNEAQ (reference sequence). The CDR3 is 15 residues long. CDR3 sequence reads: CASSVWGSSGNTIYF.

The chain employs TRBV12-3 or TRBV12-4 and TRBJ2-3; TCRdb's D gene call, TRBD1, goes unchecked for lack of DNA. The CDR3 spans 17 residues. The chain's CDR3 is CASSFRASGGSTDTQYF.

The rearrangement joins TRBV6-2 or TRBV6-3 to TRBJ1-1. Per germline, CDR1 MNHEY and CDR2 SVGEGT. The CDR3 sequence is 18 residues long. The CDR3 spells CASSYSNIEVLMNTEAFF.

CDR3 in amino acids: CASSYSDAGINSPLHF. V and J are TRBV6-5 and TRBJ1-6; TCRdb's D call of TRBD1 is untestable without DNA. The germline V gene encodes CDR1 MNHEY and CDR2 SVGAGI. The CDR3 totals 16 residues.

The chain carries TRBV7-3 and TRBJ2-1. Germline V gene sequence: CDR1 SGHTA, CDR2 FQGTGA. The CDR3 has 13 residues. CDR3 protein: CASSFEVSNEQFF.

The rearrangement links TRBV12-3 or TRBV12-4 to TRBJ1-1. There are 12 residues in the CDR3. CDR3 residues: CASSLGATEAFF.

This chain connects TRBV6-5 to TRBJ1-5; the TCRdb call, TRBD1, lacks DNA for checking. The CDR3 is 15 amino acids. Germline assignment: CDR1 MNHEY and CDR2 SVGAGI. The CDR3 loop is CASSYSQGPSQPQHF.

The chain links TRBV28 to TRBJ2-7; TCRdb selects TRBD1, and the lack of DNA leaves this call unchecked. This CDR3 has 15 residues. The germline gives CDR1 MDHEN, CDR2 SYDVKM. This chain's CDR3 is CASSYVGATTYEQYF.

The rearrangement joins TRBV4-1 to TRBJ2-5; TCRdb proposes TRBD2, but this gene call is untestable without DNA. CDR1 MGHRA and CDR2 YSYEKL come from the germline V gene. The CDR3 loop spans 15 amino acids. This CDR3 reads CASSTSGLGEETQYF.